Detailed here is one TCR beta chain. No antigen is known for it. The primer mix had 60 Vbeta and 13 Jbeta primers. Original data processing: There were around 77 million unique TCR beta chains by a later count, and approximately 11 million of them were shared. The assay was immunoSEQ multiplex PCR, and TCRdb's table has in-frame clones only and misses some. The DNA gave D and trimming, while V, J and clone size come from that table. Of under 150,000 clones in the sample, 65% to 85% are singletons; the top ten hold roughly 2.6%. The data stem from a study of cytomegalovirus exposure and HLA in healthy donors. From germline, CDR1 is SNHLY and CDR2 FYNNEI. This CDR3 region has 14 residues. The ends lost 7 bases at V and 5 bases at J; junction bases unmatched: 11. Study findings and constraints: Rarity marked most TCR sequences, yet some public TCRs occurred in many donors. The study flagged around 160 TCR beta chains as cytomegalovirus-associated.

The TCR was taken from a woman under 30 in good health and CMV-seronegative. Sequencing was carried out using PBMCs. The gene calls are TRBV2 and TRBJ2-7; 7 bases map to TRBD1. The CDR3 reads CASILGQTLHEQYF. The CDR3 DNA is TGTGCCAGCATCCTGGGACAGACCCTGCACGAGCAGTACTTC. Full variable domain (remainder filled in from reference TRBV2 and TRBJ2-7): EPEVTQTPSHQVTQMGQEVILRCVPISNHLYFYWYRQILGQKVEFLVSFYNNEISEKSEIFDDQFSVERPDGSNFTLKIRSTKLEDSAMYFCASILGQTLHEQYFGPGTRLTVT.